The next 5 T cell receptor beta chains were all read from a single sample in a study of T cell responses to AZD1222 COVID-19 vaccine. TCRdb keeps only in-frame clones here, not all; method: immunoSEQ multiplex PCR. The sample lists 90,000 to 150,000 clones, roughly 90% occurring once. Sequencing used peripheral blood, obtained on day 0 of AZD1222 vaccination. These receptors all stem from an adult in good health.

The rearrangement uses TRBV9 and TRBJ1-3, with D perhaps TRBD1 (6 bases). V shed 4 bases and J shed 3 bases, with 17 bases lying between them. Germline values: CDR1 SGDLS, CDR2 YYNGEE. CDR3 length: 16 amino acids. CDR3 bases: TGTGCCAGCAGCCCCCGGGACACCTGGGGTGGAAACACCATATATTTT. Protein: CASSPRDTWGGNTIYF.

V and J are TRBV4-3 and TRBJ2-2; TRBD2 matches at 7 bases. The CDR3 has 19 residues. Germline CDR1 LGHNA, CDR2 YSLEER. V lost 2 bases, J lost 5 bases, and 17 bases stayed unmatched. DNA of the CDR3: TGCGCCAGCAGCCAATCCCCCGGGGGAGGGCTTGATATGACCGGGGAGCTGTTTTTT. Protein product: CASSQSPGGGLDMTGELFF.

DNA of the CDR3: TGTGCCAGCAGTCTAGGACCGGGGAGTCTCGAGCAGTACTTC. This sequence encodes CASSLGPGSLEQYF. J is TRBJ2-7 and V is TRBV7-2; D perhaps matches TRBD2 (5 bases). Germline CDR1 reads SGHTA; CDR2 reads FQGNSA. V gave up 6 bases and J gave up 6 bases, with 18 bases separating them. The CDR3 length is 14 residues.

J is TRBJ1-3 and V is TRBV19; no clear D gene. This CDR3 is 14 amino acids long. The V end was cut by 6 bases, the J end by 0 bases, with 9 bases between. Germline loops: CDR1 LNHDA, CDR2 SQIVND (reference sequence). CDR3 amino acids: CASSAGFSGNTIYF. CDR3 bases: TGTGCCAGTAGCGCAGGCTTCTCTGGAAACACCATATATTTT.

V gene TRBV5-1 combines with J gene TRBJ1-1; D remains ambiguous. V was pared by 0 bases and J by 0 bases, with 12 bases between. This CDR3 has 16 amino acids. Looked up from germline, CDR1 is SGHRS and CDR2 is YFSETQ. Here the CDR3 reads CASSLVEVRMNTEAFF. The CDR3 nucleotides read TGCGCCAGCAGCTTGGTGGAGGTGCGGATGAACACTGAAGCTTTCTTT.